This TCR beta chain was identified in a study of T cell responses to AZD1222 COVID-19 vaccine. Study details: Second-dose intervals near 4 or 12 weeks were combined. Study results and limitations: Vaccination with two AZD1222 doses was followed by a rise in Spike-specific TCR breadth and depth. Clonal diversity may have been underestimated, and the donors were mostly white British, with more females than males.

Produced via immunoSEQ multiplex PCR; TCRdb's table is partial and in-frame only. Found here are around 180,000 clones, about 90% of them singletons; the top ten hold 2.6%. Comment on this clone: Its antigen is not identified.

The clonotype originates from an adult in good health. The sequenced sample was peripheral blood, obtained on day 0 of AZD1222 vaccination.

CDR3 nucleotide sequence: TGTGCCAGCAGCTCTACACGACTAGCGGGGGAGAATGAGCAGTTCTTC. It is translated as CASSSTRLAGENEQFF. The chain employs TRBV5-6 and TRBJ2-1; 12 positions agree with TRBD2. This CDR3 spans 16 amino acids. Losses at the gene ends were 3 bases for V and 7 bases for J; bases not matched to a gene: 8. Germline CDR1 SGHDT, CDR2 YYEEEE.